This TCR beta chain was captured in a study of T cell responses to AZD1222 COVID-19 vaccine. The study's findings and limits: Females outnumbered males among donors, who were mostly white British; clonal diversity was possibly underestimated.

Generated by immunoSEQ multiplex PCR, the TCRdb table keeps only in-frame clones and is missing some. The profile covers over 110,000 clones, with approximately 93% appearing a single time and around 10% taken by the ten largest. Turning to this clone: The antigen is undetermined.

V shed 3 bases and J shed 0 bases, with 15 bases lying between them. Germline V gene sequence: CDR1 SGHTA, CDR2 FQGNSA. This CDR3 has 18 amino acids. The receptor comes from an adult who had recovered from COVID-19. This chain connects TRBV7-2 to TRBJ2-6; tentatively, D is TRBD1 (7 bases). Sequences were derived from peripheral blood, sampled after recovery from COVID-19. The CDR3: CASSFGGGASSGANVLTF. The DNA of the CDR3 is TGTGCCAGCAGCTTCGGAGGGGGCGCATCCTCTGGGGCCAACGTCCTGACTTTC.